One and the same sample provided the 10 T cell receptor beta chains below, sequenced in a study of cytomegalovirus exposure and HLA in healthy donors. The PCR ran on 60 Vbeta and 13 Jbeta primers. Measured with immunoSEQ multiplex PCR; TCRdb has only the in-frame clones, and not every one. The sample lists 150,000 or so clones, 75% to 85% occurring once. Sequences were obtained from PBMCs. Receptors were obtained from a woman aged 40 to 50 in good health and CMV-seropositive.

The rearrangement joins TRBV5-1 to TRBJ1-6, with 7 bases fitting TRBD1. This CDR3 region has 16 residues. With V trimmed by 0 bases and J by 5 bases, 5 bases remained unmatched. Germline values: CDR1 SGHRS, CDR2 YFSETQ. CDR3: CASSLEGTGDNSPLHF. CDR3 coding DNA: TGCGCCAGCAGCTTGGAGGGAACAGGGGATAATTCACCCCTCCACTTT.

This clone is a singleton in its sample. The CDR3 coding sequence is TGTGCCAGCAGCCCCCAGGGCGCGGGAGGGGCCAATGAGCAGTTCTTC. As protein: CASSPQGAGGANEQFF. The gene calls are TRBV7-9 and TRBJ2-1, with 9 nucleotides matching TRBD2. CDR1 is SEHNR, CDR2 FQNEAQ, per germline (reference sequence). This CDR3 region has 16 residues. V gave up 5 bases and J gave up 6 bases; unmatched junction bases: 11.

This rearrangement joins TRBV28 to TRBJ1-2; D call uncertain. Germline assignment: CDR1 MDHEN and CDR2 SYDVKM. V was trimmed by 6 bases and J by 8 bases, leaving 19 bases between them. This CDR3 is built from 14 residues. The CDR3 region is CASSSRRAAAGYTF. DNA of the CDR3: TGTGCCAGCAGCTCCAGGAGAGCGGCCGCAGGCTACACCTTC.

The chain employs TRBV19 and TRBJ2-1, with D unclear. CDR1 and CDR2 from the germline V gene are LNHDA and SQIVND (reference sequence). CDR3 length equals 16 residues. V lost 4 bases and J lost 6, with 19 bases in between. As DNA, the CDR3 is TGTGCCAGTAGTACCCCTACGAGGATGGTAGGCAATGAGCAGTTCTTC. Protein: CASSTPTRMVGNEQFF.

The V gene is TRBV11-1, the J gene TRBJ2-5, with 7 bases identical to TRBD2. The CDR3 has 14 residues. The junction had 12 bases not matched to a gene; V was cut back by 5 bases and J by 9 bases. Germline CDR1 SGHAT, CDR2 FQDESV (reference sequence). Here the CDR3 reads CASSPTGGKTAQYF. CDR3 in DNA: TGTGCCAGCAGCCCAACCGGGGGGAAGACTGCCCAGTACTTC.

This clone was counted a few times. The chain joins TRBV5-5 to TRBJ2-1, with TRBD2 matching 8 bases. Germline V gives CDR1 SGHKS, CDR2 YYEKEE (reference sequence). V lost 2 bases to trimming and J lost 6 bases; unmatched junction nucleotides: 10. This CDR3 spans 16 amino acids. CDR3 amino acids: CASSFSLAGSLNEQFF. CDR3 coding DNA: TGTGCCAGCAGCTTCTCGTTAGCGGGAAGCCTCAATGAGCAGTTCTTC.

The gene calls are TRBV4-2 and TRBJ2-5, with a possible D match to TRBD2 (6 bases). The length of the CDR3 is 15 residues. The V and J ends lost 3 bases and 2 bases respectively, with 13 bases between them. CDR1 is LGHNA and CDR2 is YNFKEQ in the germline V gene. The CDR3 protein is CASSQYGGSQETQYF. As DNA, the CDR3 is TGTGCCAGCAGCCAGTATGGAGGGAGTCAAGAGACCCAGTACTTC.

This chain uses TRBV30 with TRBJ2-3, with D unclear. The CDR3 spans 12 residues. V dropped 2 bases and J dropped 4 bases, with 7 bases sitting between them. Germline assignment: CDR1 GTSNPN and CDR2 SVGIG (reference sequence). CDR3 DNA sequence: TGTGCCTGGAGTCCTAAAGCAGATACGCAGTATTTT. This gives the protein CAWSPKADTQYF.

The V and J genes are TRBV6-5 and TRBJ2-5; 12 nucleotides match TRBD2. V trimming: 6 bases; J trimming: 4 bases; junction bases outside the gene matches: 3. The germline V gene has CDR1 MNHEY and CDR2 SVGAGI. This CDR3 is 14 amino acids long. The CDR3 loop is CASSLLAGGETQYF. Written as DNA, the CDR3 is TGTGCCAGCAGCCTACTAGCGGGAGGAGAGACCCAGTACTTC.

The chain uses TRBV11-1 and TRBJ2-6; maybe TRBD1 (6 bases). This CDR3 region has 15 residues. CDR1 is SGHAT and CDR2 is FQDESV in the germline V gene (reference sequence). Trimming removed 6 bases from V and 2 bases from J, with 11 bases in between. The CDR3 DNA sequence: TGTGCCAGCAGACGATACAGGGCTGGGGCCAACGTCCTGACTTTC. It is translated as CASRRYRAGANVLTF. The complete variable domain, with remaining parts taken from reference TRBV11-1 and TRBJ2-6, reads EAEVAQSPRYKITEKSQAVAFWCDPISGHATLYWYRQILGQGPELLVQFQDESVVDDSQLPKDRFSAERLKGVDSTLKIQPAELGDSAMYLCASRRYRAGANVLTFGAGSRLTVL.